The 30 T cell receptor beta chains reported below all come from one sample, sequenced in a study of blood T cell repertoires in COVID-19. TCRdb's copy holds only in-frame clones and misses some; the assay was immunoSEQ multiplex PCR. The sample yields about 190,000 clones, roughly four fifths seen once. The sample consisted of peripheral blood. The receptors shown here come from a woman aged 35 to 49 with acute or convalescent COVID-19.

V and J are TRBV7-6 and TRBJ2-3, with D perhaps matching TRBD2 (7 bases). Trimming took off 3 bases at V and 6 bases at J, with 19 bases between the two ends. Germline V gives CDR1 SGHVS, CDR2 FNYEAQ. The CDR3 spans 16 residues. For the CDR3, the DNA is TGTGCCAGCAGCTTCGTCCGGGGGGCAAATAGGGATACGCAGTATTTT. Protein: CASSFVRGANRDTQYF.

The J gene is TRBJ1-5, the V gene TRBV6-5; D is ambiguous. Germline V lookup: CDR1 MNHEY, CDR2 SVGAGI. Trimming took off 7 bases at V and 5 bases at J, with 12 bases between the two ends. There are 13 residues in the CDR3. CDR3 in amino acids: CASNRGRDQPQHF. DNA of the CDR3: TGTGCCAGCAATAGAGGGCGGGATCAGCCCCAGCATTTT.

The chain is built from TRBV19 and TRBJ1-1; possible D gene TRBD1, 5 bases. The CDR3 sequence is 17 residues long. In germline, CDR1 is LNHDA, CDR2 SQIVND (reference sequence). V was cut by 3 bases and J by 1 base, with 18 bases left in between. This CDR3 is CASSMPGLRSKNTEAFF. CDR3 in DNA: TGTGCCAGTAGTATGCCAGGGTTGAGGTCTAAGAACACTGAAGCTTTCTTT.

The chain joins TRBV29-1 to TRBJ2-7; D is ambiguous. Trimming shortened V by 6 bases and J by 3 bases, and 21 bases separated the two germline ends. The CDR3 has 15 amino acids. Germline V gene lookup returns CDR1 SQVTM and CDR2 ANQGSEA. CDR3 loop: CSVESPAFGLYEQYF. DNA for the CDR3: TGCAGCGTAGAAAGTCCAGCTTTTGGGCTCTACGAGCAGTACTTC.

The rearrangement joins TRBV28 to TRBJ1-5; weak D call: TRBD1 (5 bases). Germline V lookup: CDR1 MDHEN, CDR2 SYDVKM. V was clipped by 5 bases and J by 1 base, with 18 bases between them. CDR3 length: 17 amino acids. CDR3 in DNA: TGTGCCAGCAGTCCGAACCCGGGACTGCCCAGCAATCAGCCCCAGCATTTT. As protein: CASSPNPGLPSNQPQHF. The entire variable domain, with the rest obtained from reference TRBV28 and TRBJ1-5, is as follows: DVKVTQSSRYLVKRTGEKVFLECVQDMDHENMFWYRQDPGLGLRLIYFSYDVKMKEKGDIPEGYSVSREKKERFSLILESASTNQTSMYLCASSPNPGLPSNQPQHFGDGTRLSIL.

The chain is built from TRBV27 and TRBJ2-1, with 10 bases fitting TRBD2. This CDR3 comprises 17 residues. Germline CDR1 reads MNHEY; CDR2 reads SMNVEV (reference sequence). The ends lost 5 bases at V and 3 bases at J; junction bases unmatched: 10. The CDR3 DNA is TGTGCCAGCAGTCCCTCAAGGTCTAGCGGGGGCTACAATGAGCAGTTCTTC. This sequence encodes CASSPSRSSGGYNEQFF.

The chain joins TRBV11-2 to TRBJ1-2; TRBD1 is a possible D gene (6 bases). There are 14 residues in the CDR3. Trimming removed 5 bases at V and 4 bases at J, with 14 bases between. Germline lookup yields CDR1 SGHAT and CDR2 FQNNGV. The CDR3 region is CASSRIDRTYGYTF. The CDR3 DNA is TGTGCCAGCAGCCGAATCGACAGGACCTATGGCTACACCTTC.

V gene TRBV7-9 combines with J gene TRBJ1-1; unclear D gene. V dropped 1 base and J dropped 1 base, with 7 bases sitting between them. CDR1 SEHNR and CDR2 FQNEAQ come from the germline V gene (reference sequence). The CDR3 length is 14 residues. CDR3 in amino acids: CASSLVAGNTEAFF. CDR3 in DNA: TGTGCCAGCAGCTTAGTAGCGGGGAACACTGAAGCTTTCTTT.

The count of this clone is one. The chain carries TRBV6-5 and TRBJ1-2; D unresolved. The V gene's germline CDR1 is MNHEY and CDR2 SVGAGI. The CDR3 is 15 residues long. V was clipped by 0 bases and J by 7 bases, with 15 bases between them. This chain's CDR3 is CASSYSYAGEGGYTF. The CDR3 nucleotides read TGTGCCAGCAGTTACTCTTATGCCGGGGAGGGTGGCTACACCTTC.

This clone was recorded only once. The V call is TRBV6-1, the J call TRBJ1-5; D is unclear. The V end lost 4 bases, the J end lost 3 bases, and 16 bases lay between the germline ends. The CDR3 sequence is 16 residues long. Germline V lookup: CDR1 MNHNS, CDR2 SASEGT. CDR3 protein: CASSGEGILFNQPQHF. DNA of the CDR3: TGTGCCAGCAGTGGGGAGGGAATCCTTTTCAATCAGCCCCAGCATTTT.

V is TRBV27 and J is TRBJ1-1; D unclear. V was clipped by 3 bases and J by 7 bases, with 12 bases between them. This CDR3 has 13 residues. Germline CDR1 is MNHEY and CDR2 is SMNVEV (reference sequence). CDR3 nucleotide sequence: TGTGCCAGCAGTTTGATCGGGTTCAATGAAGCTTTCTTT. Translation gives CASSLIGFNEAFF.

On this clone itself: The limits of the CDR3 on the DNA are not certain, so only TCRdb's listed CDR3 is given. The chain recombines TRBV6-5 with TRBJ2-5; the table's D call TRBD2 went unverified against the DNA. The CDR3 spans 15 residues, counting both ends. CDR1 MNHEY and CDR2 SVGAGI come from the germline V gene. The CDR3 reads CASSSSAAAQETQYF.

CDR3 sequence (DNA): TGTGCCAGCAGCCCACAGGTGTCCCGCTCCTACAATGAGCAGTTCTTC. The encoded protein is CASSPQVSRSYNEQFF. The chain couples TRBV28 to TRBJ2-1; TRBD1 might be the D (5 bases). V lost 6 bases and J lost 0, with 15 bases in between. The V gene's germline CDR1 is MDHEN and CDR2 SYDVKM. The CDR3 has 16 amino acids.

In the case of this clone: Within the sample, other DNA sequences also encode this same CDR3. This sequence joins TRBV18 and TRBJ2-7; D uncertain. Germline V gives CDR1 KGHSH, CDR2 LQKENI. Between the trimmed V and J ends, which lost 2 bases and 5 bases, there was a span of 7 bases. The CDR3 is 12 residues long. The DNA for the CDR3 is TGTGCCAGCTCACCAACATCTGACGAGCAGTACTTC. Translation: CASSPTSDEQYF.

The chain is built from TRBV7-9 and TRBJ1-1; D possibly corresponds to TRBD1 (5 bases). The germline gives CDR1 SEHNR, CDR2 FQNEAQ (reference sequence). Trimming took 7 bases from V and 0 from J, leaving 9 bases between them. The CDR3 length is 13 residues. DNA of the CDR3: TGTGCCAGCACACGACAGATGAACACTGAAGCTTTCTTT. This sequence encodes CASTRQMNTEAFF.

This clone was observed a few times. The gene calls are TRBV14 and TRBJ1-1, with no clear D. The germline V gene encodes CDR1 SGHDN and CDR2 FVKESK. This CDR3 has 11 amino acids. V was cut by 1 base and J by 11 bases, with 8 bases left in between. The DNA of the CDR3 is TGTGCCAGCAGCCAAGGACGGGAGGCTTTCTTT. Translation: CASSQGREAFF.

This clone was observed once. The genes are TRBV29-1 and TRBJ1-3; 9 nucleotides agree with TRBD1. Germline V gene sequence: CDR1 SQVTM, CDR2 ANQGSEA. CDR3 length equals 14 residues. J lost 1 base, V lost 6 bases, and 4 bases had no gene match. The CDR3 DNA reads TGCAGCGTGGCCGGGACAGGGTCTGGAAACACCATATATTTT. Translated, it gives CSVAGTGSGNTIYF.

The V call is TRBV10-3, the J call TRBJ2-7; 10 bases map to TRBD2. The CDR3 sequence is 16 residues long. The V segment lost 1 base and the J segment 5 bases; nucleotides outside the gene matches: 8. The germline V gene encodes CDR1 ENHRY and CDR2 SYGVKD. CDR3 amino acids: CAISEYQREGKDEQYF. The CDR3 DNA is TGTGCCATCAGTGAGTACCAGCGGGAGGGTAAGGACGAGCAGTACTTC.

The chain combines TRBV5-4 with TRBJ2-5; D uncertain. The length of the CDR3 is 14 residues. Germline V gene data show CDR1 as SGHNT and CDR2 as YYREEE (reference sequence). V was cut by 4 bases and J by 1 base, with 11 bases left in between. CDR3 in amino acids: CASSPSQAQETQYF. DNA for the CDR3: TGTGCCAGCAGCCCTTCTCAGGCCCAAGAGACCCAGTACTTC. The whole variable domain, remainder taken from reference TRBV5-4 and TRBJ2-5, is ETGVTQSPTHLIKTRGQQVTLRCSSQSGHNTVSWYQQALGQGPQFIFQYYREEENGRGNFPPRFSGLQFPNYSSELNVNALELDDSALYLCASSPSQAQETQYFGPGTRLLVL.

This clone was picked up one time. Written as DNA, the CDR3 is TGCGCCAGCAGTCTGGGACAGGGTTTTTACAATGAGCAGTTCTTC. It codes for CASSLGQGFYNEQFF. The chain couples TRBV5-1 to TRBJ2-1; 9 nucleotides match TRBD1. Germline-derived CDR1 and CDR2 are SGHRS and YFSETQ. This CDR3 contains 15 residues. Trimming took 5 bases from V and 4 from J; bases not matched to a gene: 7.

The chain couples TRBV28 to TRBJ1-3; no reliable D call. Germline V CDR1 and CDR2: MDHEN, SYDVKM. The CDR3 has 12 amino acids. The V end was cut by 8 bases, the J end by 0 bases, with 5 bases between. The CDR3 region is CASGTSGNTIYF. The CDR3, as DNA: TGTGCCAGCGGCACCTCTGGAAACACCATATATTTT.

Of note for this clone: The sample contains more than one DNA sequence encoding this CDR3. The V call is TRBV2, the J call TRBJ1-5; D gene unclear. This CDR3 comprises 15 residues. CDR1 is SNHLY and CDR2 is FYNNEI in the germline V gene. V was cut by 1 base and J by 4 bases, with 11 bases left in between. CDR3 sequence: CASSEEATGNQPQHF. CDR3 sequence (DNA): TGTGCCAGCAGTGAAGAGGCGACGGGAAATCAGCCCCAGCATTTT. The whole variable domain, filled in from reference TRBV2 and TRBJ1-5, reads EPEVTQTPSHQVTQMGQEVILRCVPISNHLYFYWYRQILGQKVEFLVSFYNNEISEKSEIFDDQFSVERPDGSNFTLKIRSTKLEDSAMYFCASSEEATGNQPQHFGDGTRLSIL.

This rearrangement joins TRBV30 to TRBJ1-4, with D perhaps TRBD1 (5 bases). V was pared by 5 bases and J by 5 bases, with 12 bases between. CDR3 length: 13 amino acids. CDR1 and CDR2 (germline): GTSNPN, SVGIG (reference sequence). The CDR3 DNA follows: TGTGCCTGGGGGGCTGGGCCCAATGAAAAACTGTTTTTT. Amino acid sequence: CAWGAGPNEKLFF.

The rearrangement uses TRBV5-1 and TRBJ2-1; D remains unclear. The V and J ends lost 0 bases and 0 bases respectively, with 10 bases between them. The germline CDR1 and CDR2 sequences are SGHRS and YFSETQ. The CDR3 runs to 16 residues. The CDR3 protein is CASSLAGLVSYNEQFF. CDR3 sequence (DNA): TGCGCCAGCAGCTTGGCTGGGCTTGTCTCCTACAATGAGCAGTTCTTC.

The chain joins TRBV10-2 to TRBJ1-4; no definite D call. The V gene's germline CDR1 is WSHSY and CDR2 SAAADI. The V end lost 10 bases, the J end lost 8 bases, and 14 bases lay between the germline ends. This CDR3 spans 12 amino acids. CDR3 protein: CATREGGEKLFF. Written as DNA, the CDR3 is TGCGCCACCCGTGAGGGAGGCGAAAAACTGTTTTTT.

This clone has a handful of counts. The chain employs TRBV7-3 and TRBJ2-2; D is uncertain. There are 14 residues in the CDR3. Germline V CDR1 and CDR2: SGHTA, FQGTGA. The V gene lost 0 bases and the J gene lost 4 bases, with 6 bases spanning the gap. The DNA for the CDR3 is TGTGCCAGCAGCTTAACACAGATCACCGGGGAGCTGTTTTTT. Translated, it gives CASSLTQITGELFF. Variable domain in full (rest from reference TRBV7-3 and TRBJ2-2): GAGVSQTPSNKVTEKGKYVELRCDPISGHTALYWYRQSLGQGPEFLIYFQGTGAADDSGLPNDRFFAVRPEGSVSTLKIQRTERGDSAVYLCASSLTQITGELFFGEGSRLTVL.

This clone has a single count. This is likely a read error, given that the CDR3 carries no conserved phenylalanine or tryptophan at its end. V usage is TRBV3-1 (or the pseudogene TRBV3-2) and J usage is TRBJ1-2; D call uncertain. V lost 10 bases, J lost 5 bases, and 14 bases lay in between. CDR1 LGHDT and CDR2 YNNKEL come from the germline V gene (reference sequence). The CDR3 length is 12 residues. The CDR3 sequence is CATGEEHYGYTS. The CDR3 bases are TGTGCCACCGGAGAAGAACATTATGGCTACACCTCC.

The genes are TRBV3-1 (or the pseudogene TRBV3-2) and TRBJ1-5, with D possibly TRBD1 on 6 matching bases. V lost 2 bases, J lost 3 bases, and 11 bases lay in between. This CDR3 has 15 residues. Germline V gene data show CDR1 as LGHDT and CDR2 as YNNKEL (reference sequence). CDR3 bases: TGTGCCAGCAGCCAATACCAGGGGATCAATCAGCCCCAGCATTTT. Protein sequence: CASSQYQGINQPQHF.

In DNA, the CDR3 is TGTGCCAGCAGCTTAATAGCGGGAGGGGACGAGCAGTACTTC. This codes for CASSLIAGGDEQYF. J is TRBJ2-7 and V is TRBV7-9; 11 positions agree with TRBD2. CDR3 size: 14 residues. The V gene end was trimmed by 2 bases and the J gene end by 5 bases; junction bases not matched to a gene: 2. CDR1 and CDR2 (germline): SEHNR, FQNEAQ (reference sequence).

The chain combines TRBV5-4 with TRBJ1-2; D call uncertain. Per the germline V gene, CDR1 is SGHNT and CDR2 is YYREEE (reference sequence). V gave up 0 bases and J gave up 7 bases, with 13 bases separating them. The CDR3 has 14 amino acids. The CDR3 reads CASSLEGGNSGYTF. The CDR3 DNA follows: TGTGCCAGCAGCTTGGAGGGAGGGAACAGTGGCTACACCTTC.